This is a list of T cell receptor beta chains from one sample in a study of T cell responses to AZD1222 COVID-19 vaccine. The data were produced by immunoSEQ multiplex PCR, yet TCRdb's version contains in-frame clones alone and is incomplete. Among tens of thousands of clones listed, roughly nine tenths were seen once. Sample: peripheral blood, taken on day 0 of AZD1222 vaccination. The source is an adult in good health. Both conserved end residues are part of each CDR3. A D gene is named only where the DNA matches it firmly. Expanded clones get a size class; other rows say once, few or many, or leave the size out.

J	size	D	V	DNA	CDR3
TRBJ1-6	.	TRBD1	TRBV5-1	TGCGCCAGCAGCTTGGAGGGGGCTAACTCACCCCTCCACTTT	CASSLEGANSPLHF
TRBJ1-1	once	TRBD1	TRBV11-3	TGTGCCAGCAGCCCCCGGGACAGCACTGAAGCTTTCTTT	CASSPRDSTEAFF
TRBJ1-1	.	.	TRBV11-2	TGTGCCAGCGAGGGACAGAACACTGAAGCTTTCTTT	CASEGQNTEAFF
TRBJ2-3	.	.	TRBV24-1	TGTGCCACCAGTGATTACAAGAAGGCCACAGATACGCAGTATTTT	CATSDYKKATDTQYF
TRBJ1-5	few	TRBD1	TRBV12-3/TRBV12-4	TGTGCCAGCAGTACAGGGGGGGATCAGCCCCAGCATTTT	CASSTGGDQPQHF
TRBJ1-3	few	.	TRBV30	TGTGCCTGGAGTGTAATGGCCCAGGCCAACACCATATATTTT	CAWSVMAQANTIYF
TRBJ1-6	once	.	TRBV7-8	TGTGCCAGCAGCTTGATCAGGGGAGATAATTCACCCCTCCACTTT	CASSLIRGDNSPLHF
TRBJ2-7	.	.	TRBV5-4	TGTGCCAGCAGTTACCGGGACCCTCTATTGATCGAGCAGTACTTC	CASSYRDPLLIEQYF
TRBJ1-2	.	.	TRBV30	TGTGCCTGCACACCCCGGAGTTACTATGGCTACACCTTC	CACTPRSYYGYTF
TRBJ1-3	.	TRBD1	TRBV9	TGTGCCAGCAGCGTAGCGGGACAGGAAGCCCCTGGAAACACCATATATTTT	CASSVAGQEAPGNTIYF
TRBJ1-5	few	.	TRBV7-6	TGTGCCAGCAGCTTAGATCCGGGGGTCAATCAGCCCCAGCATTTT	CASSLDPGVNQPQHF
TRBJ2-5	once	TRBD2	TRBV30	TGTGCCTGGAGAGGCCGGGGGGTGGGGCAAGAGACCCAGTACTTC	CAWRGRGVGQETQYF
TRBJ2-5	.	TRBD2	TRBV3-1/TRBV3-2	TGTGCCAGCAGCCAAGATACTAGCGGGGGCCAAGAGACCCAGTACTTC	CASSQDTSGGQETQYF
TRBJ1-6	.	TRBD1	TRBV4-3	TGCGCCAGCAGCTCAGGACAGGGAGGGTCACCCCTCCACTTT	CASSSGQGGSPLHF
TRBJ2-1	.	.	TRBV18	TGTGCCAGCTCACCACCGAGGCCCGAGGATGAGGAGCAGTTCTTC	CASSPPRPEDEEQFF
TRBJ1-1	.	.	TRBV12-3/TRBV12-4	TGTGCCAGCAGTTTAGGATTTAACACTGAAGCTTTCTTT	CASSLGFNTEAFF
TRBJ1-5	.	.	TRBV5-4	TGTGCCAGCAGCCTGGACAGAGGTAATCAGCCCCAGCATTTT	CASSLDRGNQPQHF
TRBJ1-2	.	TRBD1	TRBV5-1	TGCGCCAGCAGCGCCAGGACAGGGGAGAACTATGGCTACACCTTC	CASSARTGENYGYTF
TRBJ2-2	.	TRBD2	TRBV7-2	TGTGCCAGCAGCTTAGATATAGCGGGATCCGGGGAGCTGTTTTTT	CASSLDIAGSGELFF
TRBJ1-5	.	.	TRBV4-2	TGTGCCAGCAGCCAAGACGGCATTATCAATCAGCCCCAGCATTTT	CASSQDGIINQPQHF
TRBJ2-5	.	.	TRBV11-2	TGTGCCAGCAGCACGACTAAAGAGACCCAGTACTTC	CASSTTKETQYF
TRBJ2-2	.	.	TRBV7-9	TGTGCCAGCAGCTTGAGAACTAACGGGGAGCTGTTTTTT	CASSLRTNGELFF
TRBJ1-1	few	.	TRBV28	TGTGCCAGCAGTTTAGCAACAACTGAAGCTTTCTTT	CASSLATTEAFF
TRBJ2-2	.	.	TRBV7-2	TGTGCCAGCAGCTGGACCGTGAACACCGGGGAGCTGTTTTTT	CASSWTVNTGELFF
TRBJ2-1	.	TRBD2	TRBV7-2	TGTGCCAGCAGCTTCGATCGGGGGGGCAATGAGCAGTTCTTC	CASSFDRGGNEQFF
TRBJ2-3	medium-sized	TRBD2	TRBV6-4	TGTGCCAGCAGTGAACGCGGGGGGCCCCCGAATACGCAGTATTTT	CASSERGGPPNTQYF
TRBJ2-3	.	.	TRBV23-1	TGCGCCAGCAGTATGAGGGGAAGGAGAGATACGCAGTATTTT	CASSMRGRRDTQYF
TRBJ1-5	.	TRBD1	TRBV6-2/TRBV6-3	TGTGCCAGCAGCCGAGCTTTAGGGACAGCTAATCAGCCCCAGCATTTT	CASSRALGTANQPQHF
TRBJ2-7	.	.	TRBV11-2	TGTGCCAGCAGCCGCTTTGGTGCCAGCGAGCAGTACTTC	CASSRFGASEQYF
TRBJ2-3	.	TRBD1	TRBV5-1	TGCGCCAGCAGCTATGGTGGGACAGGGGTAGGGGATACGCAGTATTTT	CASSYGGTGVGDTQYF
TRBJ1-1	.	.	TRBV11-3	TGTGCCAGCAGCTTACGGACAGCCTCGGACACTGAAGCTTTCTTT	CASSLRTASDTEAFF
TRBJ2-1	.	TRBD2	TRBV24-1	TGTGCCACCAGTGATCAGACTAGCGGGCCCCCCAATGAGCAGTTCTTC	CATSDQTSGPPNEQFF
TRBJ2-1	.	TRBD2	TRBV9	TGTGCCAGCAGCCCCTCCGGGACTAGCGGGAGTGATGAGCAGTTCTTC	CASSPSGTSGSDEQFF
TRBJ1-2	.	.	TRBV19	TGTGCCAGTAGTATAGATGATACTGGGGTTGGCTATGGCTACACCTTC	CASSIDDTGVGYGYTF
TRBJ1-1	.	.	TRBV12-3/TRBV12-4	TGTGCCAGCAGTCCGCTTCAGCACACTGAAGCTTTCTTT	CASSPLQHTEAFF
TRBJ2-7	.	.	TRBV7-9	TGTGCCAGCAGCTTAATATCCGGGAGCACGTACGGCTACGAGCAGTACTTC	CASSLISGSTYGYEQYF
TRBJ1-2	once	.	TRBV5-4	TGTGCCAGCAGCATAATCAGAGATACCTCCGGTTATGGCTACACCTTC	CASSIIRDTSGYGYTF
TRBJ1-1	.	.	TRBV14	TGTGCCAGCAGCCAGGGGATGACTCTCCAAGCTTTCTTT	CASSQGMTLQAFF
TRBJ2-1	once	.	TRBV11-3	TGTGCCAGCAGCTTAGCTCTTATCGGAGGCGATGAGCAGTTCTTC	CASSLALIGGDEQFF
TRBJ1-5	.	.	TRBV6-5	TGTGCCAGCAGTTACGATAGCAATCAGCCCCAGCATTTT	CASSYDSNQPQHF
TRBJ1-5	once	.	TRBV10-1	TGCGCCAGCAGTGAGTCGACAGTCGTCGCGGGGGATAGCAATCAGCCCCAGCATTTT	CASSESTVVAGDSNQPQHF
TRBJ1-5	.	.	TRBV27	TGTGCCAGCAGTCCCTTGGACGGGAGCAATCAGCCCCAGCATTTT	CASSPLDGSNQPQHF
TRBJ2-3	.	.	TRBV12-3/TRBV12-4	TGTGCCAGCAGTCGAAGGCCCACAGATACGCAGTATTTT	CASSRRPTDTQYF
TRBJ1-4	.	.	TRBV19	TGTGCCAGTAGTATGACGGGACAAAATCAAAAACTGTTTTTT	CASSMTGQNQKLFF
TRBJ1-5	once	.	TRBV12-5	TGTGCTAGTGGTTTGGTTTTAGATGACAATCAGCCCCAGCATTTT	CASGLVLDDNQPQHF
TRBJ1-1	.	.	TRBV6-2/TRBV6-3	TGTGCCAGCAGTCCACGGACAGAGTGGAACACTGAAGCTTTCTTT	CASSPRTEWNTEAFF
TRBJ1-2	once	.	TRBV27	TGTGCCAGCAGTTTGGACGGCAACTATGGCTACACCTTC	CASSLDGNYGYTF
TRBJ1-1	.	.	TRBV29-1	TGCAGCGTTGAATTATCCGGCAGGCTGGGCACTGAAGCTTTCTTT	CSVELSGRLGTEAFF
TRBJ1-4	.	TRBD1	TRBV2	TGTGCCAGCAGGCCGGGACAGGGGAATGAAAAACTGTTTTTT	CASRPGQGNEKLFF
TRBJ2-2	.	TRBD2	TRBV11-1	TGTGCCAGCAGCTCCCCCGGGGGGGGGAGGACCGGGGAGCTGTTTTTT	CASSSPGGGRTGELFF
TRBJ2-7	.	.	TRBV30	TGTGCCTGGAGTGGGGGAGCCTACGAGCAGTACTTC	CAWSGGAYEQYF
TRBJ2-7	.	TRBD1	TRBV9	TGTGCCAGCAGCGTAGACAGGGGGCACTACGAGCAGTACTTC	CASSVDRGHYEQYF
TRBJ1-4	.	.	TRBV7-6	TGTGCCAGCAGCTTGGGAGTCCTCGGCAGGGGAGCGAATAATGAAAAACTGTTTTTT	CASSLGVLGRGANNEKLFF